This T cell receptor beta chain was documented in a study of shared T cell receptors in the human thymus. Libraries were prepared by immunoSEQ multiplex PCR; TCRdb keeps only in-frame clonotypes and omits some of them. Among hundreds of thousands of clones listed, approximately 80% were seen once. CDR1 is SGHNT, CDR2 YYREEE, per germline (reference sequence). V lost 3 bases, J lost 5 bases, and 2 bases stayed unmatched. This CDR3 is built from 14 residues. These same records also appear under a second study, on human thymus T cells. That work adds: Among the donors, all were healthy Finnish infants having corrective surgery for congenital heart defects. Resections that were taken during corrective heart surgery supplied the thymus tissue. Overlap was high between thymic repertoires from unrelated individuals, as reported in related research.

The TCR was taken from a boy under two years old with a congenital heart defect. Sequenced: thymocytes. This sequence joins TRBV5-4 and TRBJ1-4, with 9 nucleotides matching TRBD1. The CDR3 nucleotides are TGTGCCAGCAGCTGGGGGACAGGGAATGAAAAACTGTTTTTT. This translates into CASSWGTGNEKLFF.